The clone carrying this T cell receptor beta chain has at least ten counts. What it binds is unknown. Looked up from germline, CDR1 is MNHEY and CDR2 is SMNVEV (reference sequence). The CDR3 runs to 14 residues. J was trimmed by 7 bases and V by 6 bases; bases with no gene match: 9. Using RNA transcripts as the source, TCR beta CDR3 regions were amplified. The primer set for the first-round RT-PCR of the TCR CDR3 was HTBI. MiXCR, applied by TCRdb to the multiplex PCR reads, yields one record per CDR3 protein. This table holds around 600,000 distinct CDR3 sequences, 15% to 18% found once. This entry comes from a study of T cells in Graves' hyperthyroidism and ophthalmopathy. Together with thyroid ultrasound, orbital computed tomography, serum thyroxine and TRAb, clinical symptoms were used for diagnoses. PBMCs stemmed from less than 13 ml fresh peripheral blood. Points from the study as a whole: Researchers found most expanded thyroid clonotypes above 0.001 in blood as well.

V gene TRBV27 combines with J gene TRBJ2-1; TRBD2 agrees at 7 bases. This TCR was sampled from a woman aged 25 to 39 with Graves' hyperthyroidism. The sequencing input was blood. The CDR3: CASSRGVSGNEQFF. CDR3 sequence (DNA): TGTGCCAGCAGCCGTGGAGTTAGCGGGAATGAGCAGTTCTTC.